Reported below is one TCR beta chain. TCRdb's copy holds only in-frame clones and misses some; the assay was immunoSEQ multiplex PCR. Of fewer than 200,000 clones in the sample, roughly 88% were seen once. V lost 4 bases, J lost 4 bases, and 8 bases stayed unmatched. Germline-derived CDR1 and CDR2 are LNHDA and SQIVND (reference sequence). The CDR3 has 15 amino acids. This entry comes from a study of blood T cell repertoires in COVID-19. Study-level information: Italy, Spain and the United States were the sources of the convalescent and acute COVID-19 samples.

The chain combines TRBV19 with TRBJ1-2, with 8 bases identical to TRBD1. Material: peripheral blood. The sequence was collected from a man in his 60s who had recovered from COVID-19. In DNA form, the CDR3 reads TGTGCCAGTAGTAGGACAGGGCTGGGCGGCTATGGCTACACCTTC. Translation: CASSRTGLGGYGYTF. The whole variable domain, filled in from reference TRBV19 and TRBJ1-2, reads DGGITQSPKYLFRKEGQNVTLSCEQNLNHDAMYWYRQDPGQGLRLIYYSQIVNDFQKGDIAEGYSVSREKKESFPLTVTSAQKNPTAFYLCASSRTGLGGYGYTFGSGTRLTVV.